Each of the 26 T cell receptor beta chains below was sequenced from the same sample in a study of blood T cells in healthy people across ages. Alongside a J-beta primer mix, a sample-barcoded 5' primer served in a second PCR lasting roughly 6 to 11 cycles. TCRdb reanalysed the 5' RACE reads using MiXCR and keeps one entry per CDR3 protein. The sample lists approximately 580,000 distinct CDR3 sequences; 24% were seen once. These sequences were also reported in another study, on T cells of mothers and their children.

Source material: blood. The receptors here all came from a boy younger than 18 in good health.

The J gene is TRBJ2-5, the V gene TRBV5-1; TRBD2 matches 11 bases. The J call is uncertain, as TRBJ2-1 better fits the DNA end. Germline values: CDR1 SGHRS, CDR2 YFSETQ. There are 14 residues in the CDR3. CDR3: CASRLAGVFYEQFF. In nucleotides, the CDR3 is TGCGCCAGCAGACTAGCGGGAGTGTTTTATGAGCAGTTCTTC.

This clonotype was counted between two and nine times. V is TRBV29-1 and J is TRBJ2-4; D could derive from TRBD1 or TRBD2 (5 bases each). The CDR3 consists of 13 residues. Germline lookup yields CDR1 SQVTM and CDR2 ANQGSEA. V lost 5 bases and J lost 0, with 8 bases in between. The CDR3 spells CSVWGTAKNIQYF. The DNA for the CDR3 is TGCAGCGTTTGGGGGACAGCCAAAAACATTCAGTACTTC.

This clonotype turned up a few times. The chain carries TRBV7-9 and TRBJ1-2; D not resolved. The CDR3 runs 13 residues. Per the germline V gene, CDR1 is SEHNR and CDR2 is FQNEAQ (reference sequence). Trimming cost V 5 bases and J 3 bases, with 10 bases left between them. The CDR3 DNA follows: TGTGCCAGCAGCCCATCAGGCGACTATGGCTACACCTTC. Protein product: CASSPSGDYGYTF.

This clonotype occurred once. J is TRBJ2-1 and V is TRBV6-2 or TRBV6-3, with 8 positions matching TRBD1. The end of the DNA aligns better with TRBJ2-5, so the J call may be wrong. The germline CDR1 and CDR2 sequences are MNHEY and SVGEGT. The CDR3 covers 14 residues. In nucleotides, the CDR3 is TGTGCCAGCAGTTCCCTGGACAGGGAAGAGACCCAGTACTTC. Residues: CASSSLDREETQYF.

V and J are TRBV20-1 and TRBJ2-2, with 8 bases that match TRBD1. Trimming cost V 1 base and J 1 base; bases outside gene matches: 5. CDR1 is DFQATT and CDR2 is SNEGSKA in the germline V gene (reference sequence). The CDR3 covers 16 residues. CDR3 DNA: TGCAGTGCTAGAGGAACCGGGACAGGGAACACCGGGGAGCTGTTTTTT. It yields the protein CSARGTGTGNTGELFF.

This clonotype was observed a handful of times. The chain recombines TRBV20-1 with TRBJ2-6; TRBD2 matches at 8 bases. This CDR3 has 17 amino acids. From germline, CDR1 is DFQATT and CDR2 SNEGSKA (reference sequence). The V gene end was trimmed by 2 bases and the J gene end by 0 bases; junction bases not matched to a gene: 6. The CDR3 bases are TGCAGTGCTAGACCGGGACTAGGGGGCTCTGGGGCCAACGTCCTGACTTTC. Translation gives CSARPGLGGSGANVLTF.

The J gene is TRBJ2-7, the V gene TRBV7-6; TRBD1 or TRBD2 may be the D gene (5 bases each). CDR1 is SGHVS and CDR2 is FNYEAQ in the germline V gene. The length of the CDR3 is 18 residues. V was pared by 4 bases and J by 5 bases, with 27 bases between. The CDR3, as DNA: TGTGCCAGCAGCTCCCGCGTAGAGGTCCTAGGGGACCCCCACGAGCAGTACTTC. Protein product: CASSSRVEVLGDPHEQYF.

The chain couples TRBV12-3 or TRBV12-4 to TRBJ1-5; D is possibly TRBD1 (6 bases). V gave up 5 bases and J gave up 1 base, with 15 bases separating them. This CDR3 is 16 amino acids long. This chain's CDR3 is CASSAQGRGSNQPQHF. The CDR3 nucleotides read TGTGCCAGCAGTGCACAGGGTAGGGGAAGCAATCAGCCCCAGCATTTT.

The chain is built from TRBV28 and TRBJ1-1, with 7 bases matching TRBD1. The V gene end was trimmed by 6 bases and the J gene end by 6 bases; junction bases not matched to a gene: 25. This CDR3 comprises 19 residues. Germline V CDR1 and CDR2: MDHEN, SYDVKM. DNA of the CDR3: TGTGCCAGCAGACGTGTTTTAGGACAGGTGATAAAAAGGGATCCTGAAGCTTTCTTT. Translating gives CASRRVLGQVIKRDPEAFF.

This clonotype was recorded a few times. This chain links TRBV2 with TRBJ2-6, with unresolved D. V was trimmed by 2 bases and J by 0 bases, leaving 5 bases between them. The CDR3 consists of 15 residues. Germline CDR1 reads SNHLY; CDR2 reads FYNNEI. As DNA, the CDR3 is TGTGCCAGCAGTGAAAACAGCTCTGGGGCCAACGTCCTGACTTTC. Residues: CASSENSSGANVLTF. Full variable domain (remainder filled in from reference TRBV2 and TRBJ2-6): EPEVTQTPSHQVTQMGQEVILRCVPISNHLYFYWYRQILGQKVEFLVSFYNNEISEKSEIFDDQFSVERPDGSNFTLKIRSTKLEDSAMYFCASSENSSGANVLTFGAGSRLTVL.

This clonotype appeared once. The chain has TRBV28 and TRBJ1-2, with D hard to call. V was cut by 5 bases and J by 8 bases, with 18 bases left in between. Per germline, CDR1 MDHEN and CDR2 SYDVKM. The CDR3 has 14 residues. The chain's CDR3 is CASSPLGLSYGYTF. The DNA for the CDR3 is TGTGCCAGCAGTCCCCTGGGGTTATCATACGGCTACACCTTC.

As regards this clonotype: The junction and the germline gene differ at one end; a read error may be behind it. This rearrangement joins TRBV6-2 or TRBV6-3 to TRBJ2-1, with D perhaps TRBD2 (6 bases). CDR3 length equals 11 residues. Germline V gives CDR1 MNHEY, CDR2 SVGEGT. This chain's CDR3 is CASKGRNEQSF. The CDR3, as DNA: TGTGCCAGCAAAGGGAGGAATGAGCAGTCCTTC.

This clonotype was seen repeatedly, ten times or more. The junction departs from the called germline gene at one end, perhaps through a read error. The chain joins TRBV11-2 to TRBJ2-1, with D perhaps given as TRBD1 or TRBD2 (6 bases each). The CDR3 consists of 14 residues. Germline V gene sequence: CDR1 SGHAT, CDR2 FQNNGV. The CDR3 sequence is CASSLQLSGGSSSF. The CDR3, as DNA: TGTGCCAGCAGCTTACAACTTTCCGGGGGCTCCTCGTCCTTC.

This clonotype was counted a few times. V gene TRBV5-1 combines with J gene TRBJ1-1, with a weak D call TRBD1 (5 bases). The CDR3 sequence is 14 residues long. Looked up from germline, CDR1 is SGHRS and CDR2 is YFSETQ. V shed 4 bases and J shed 1 base, with 11 bases lying between them. The CDR3 loop is CASSGGTWNTEAFF. CDR3 DNA: TGCGCCAGCAGCGGGGGTACATGGAACACTGAAGCTTTCTTT.

The gene calls are TRBV4-3 and TRBJ2-2; tentative D call: TRBD2 (6 bases). Per the germline V gene, CDR1 is LGHNA and CDR2 is YSLEER. V was trimmed by 0 bases and J by 1 base, leaving 12 bases between them. The CDR3 contains 17 residues. CDR3 loop: CASSQELPGVNTGELFF. The CDR3 DNA is TGCGCCAGCAGCCAAGAACTTCCGGGGGTGAACACCGGGGAGCTGTTTTTT.

This clonotype was observed a handful of times. A much larger clone differs by one base, so this may be a read error. The V call is TRBV27, the J call TRBJ2-7; tentatively, D is TRBD2 (6 bases). CDR1 is MNHEY and CDR2 is SMNVEV in the germline V gene (reference sequence). The CDR3 is made up of 13 amino acids. For the CDR3, the DNA is TGTGCCAGCAGTTCCGGGAGCTCCTACGGGCAGTACTTC. Its protein is CASSSGSSYGQYF.

This clonotype has at least ten counts. The genes are TRBV11-2 and TRBJ2-3; D unresolved. The V and J ends lost 5 bases and 2 bases respectively, with 8 bases between them. CDR3 size: 13 residues. Per the germline V gene, CDR1 is SGHAT and CDR2 is FQNNGV. The CDR3 DNA reads as TGTGCCAGCAGCCCGTCCCCCACAGATACGCAGTATTTT. Its protein is CASSPSPTDTQYF.

The V and J genes are TRBV7-8 and TRBJ2-3, with unresolved D. Trimming cost V 6 bases and J 1 base, with 14 bases left between them. Germline V gives CDR1 SGHVS, CDR2 FQNEAQ. The CDR3 length is 15 residues. The chain's CDR3 is CASRSPLYGTDTQYF. The CDR3, as DNA: TGTGCCAGCAGATCTCCCCTTTATGGCACAGATACGCAGTATTTT.

In its sample, this clonotype was seen many times. The chain carries TRBV29-1 and TRBJ2-1, with D maybe TRBD2 (5 bases). With 0 bases removed from V and 5 bases from J, the gap between germline ends came to 8 bases. The CDR3 covers 13 residues. Germline V gives CDR1 SQVTM, CDR2 ANQGSEA. CDR3 nucleotide sequence: TGCAGCGTTGAAGATCTCGGGGACAATGAGCAGTTCTTC. Translating it yields CSVEDLGDNEQFF.

This chain connects TRBV5-6 to TRBJ1-1; possible D gene TRBD1, 6 bases. CDR3 size: 19 residues. Trimming took 4 bases from V and 1 from J, leaving 26 bases between them. Germline V gene data show CDR1 as SGHDT and CDR2 as YYEEEE. The CDR3 bases are TGTGCCAGCAGCGCCTGGGGATTCCCCAACCGGGGGGCGAACACTGAAGCTTTCTTT. Translated, it gives CASSAWGFPNRGANTEAFF.

The chain joins TRBV15 to TRBJ2-7; D gene ambiguous. Germline V gives CDR1 LNHNV, CDR2 YYDKDF (reference sequence). The CDR3 covers 13 residues. V gave up 0 bases and J gave up 5 bases, with 8 bases separating them. The chain's CDR3 is CATSRDRRDEQYF. In nucleotides, the CDR3 is TGTGCCACCAGCAGAGACAGGAGAGACGAGCAGTACTTC.

The V call is TRBV27, the J call TRBJ2-3; D is possibly TRBD2 (5 bases). The V end was cut by 4 bases, the J end by 9 bases, with 20 bases between. CDR3 length: 15 amino acids. Germline V CDR1 and CDR2: MNHEY, SMNVEV (reference sequence). CDR3 region: CASSSGVLFRGTQYF. The DNA for the CDR3 is TGTGCCAGCAGTTCGGGTGTGTTGTTCCGGGGAACGCAGTATTTT.

This chain links TRBV14 with TRBJ2-7; no clear D gene. Germline CDR1 reads SGHDN; CDR2 reads FVKESK. The V and J ends lost 3 bases and 6 bases respectively, with 6 bases between them. CDR3 size: 11 residues. CDR3 amino acids: CASSHSREQYF. Here the CDR3 DNA reads TGTGCCAGCAGCCATTCGCGCGAGCAGTACTTC.

This clonotype has just a few counts. J is TRBJ1-1 and V is TRBV5-1, with a tentative D call TRBD1 (5 bases). CDR1 SGHRS and CDR2 YFSETQ come from the germline V gene. V was pared by 1 base and J by 4 bases, with 8 bases between. This CDR3 has 13 residues. In DNA form, the CDR3 reads TGCGCCAGCAGCTTGTCAGGGACCACTGAAGCTTTCTTT. Its translation: CASSLSGTTEAFF.

J is TRBJ2-5 and V is TRBV6-5, with 9 bases aligning to TRBD2. CDR1 MNHEY and CDR2 SVGAGI come from the germline V gene. The V segment lost 2 bases and the J segment 7 bases; nucleotides outside the gene matches: 8. The CDR3 is 15 residues long. CDR3 nucleotide sequence: TGTGCCAGCAGTTACCCCACTAGCGGGCAGGGGACCCAGTACTTC. Its translation is CASSYPTSGQGTQYF.

V usage is TRBV7-9 and J usage is TRBJ2-5; TRBD1 matches at 7 bases. The J call may be in error: the DNA end matches TRBJ2-7 better. The germline CDR1 and CDR2 sequences are SEHNR and FQNEAQ (reference sequence). The CDR3 contains 14 residues. CDR3 loop: CASSLPGQIYEQYF. The CDR3 coding sequence is TGTGCCAGCAGCCTTCCGGGACAGATATACGAGCAGTACTTC.